This T cell receptor beta chain appears in the sequencing data of a study of PD-L1 blockade in urothelial cancer. Regarding time point: pretreatment peripheral blood. The CDR3 consists of 12 residues. V lost 2 bases and J lost 4, with 8 bases in between. Germline values: CDR1 GTSNPN, CDR2 SVGIG (reference sequence). Measured with immunoSEQ multiplex PCR; TCRdb has only the in-frame clones, and not every one. The table includes tens of thousands of clones, roughly 89% detected once. This rearrangement joins TRBV30 to TRBJ1-2; D unclear. The specimen was PBMCs, collected around atezolizumab (anti-PD-L1) treatment. The receptor comes from a woman between 70 and 85 years old with urothelial cancer. The CDR3 protein is CAWSISGYGYTF. The CDR3 DNA is TGTGCCTGGAGTATCAGCGGCTATGGCTACACCTTC.